Listed here are 32 T cell receptor beta chains from one sample, sequenced in a study of T cell responses to AZD1222 COVID-19 vaccine. Sequencing used immunoSEQ multiplex PCR; TCRdb keeps in-frame clones, though not all of them. The data hold about 47,000 clones, with around three quarters observed a single time. The sequenced sample was peripheral blood, obtained 28 days after the second dose of the MenACWY control vaccine. Receptors originate from an adult who received the MenACWY meningococcal vaccine as a control.

The chain recombines TRBV19 with TRBJ1-5; 8 bases fit TRBD1. The CDR3 covers 12 residues. Trimming cost V 1 base and J 16 bases; bases outside gene matches: 6. The germline V gene has CDR1 LNHDA and CDR2 SQIVND (reference sequence). CDR3 residues: CASSIGGQAYHF. CDR3 nucleotide sequence: TGTGCCAGTAGTATAGGGGGACAGGCATATCATTTT. Full variable domain (rest looked up from reference TRBV19 and TRBJ1-5): DGGITQSPKYLFRKEGQNVTLSCEQNLNHDAMYWYRQDPGQGLRLIYYSQIVNDFQKGDIAEGYSVSREKKESFPLTVTSAQKNPTAFYLCASSIGGQAYHFGDGTRLSIL.

This sequence joins TRBV7-9 and TRBJ1-1; D unresolved. Germline V CDR1 and CDR2: SEHNR, FQNEAQ (reference sequence). The CDR3 loop spans 14 amino acids. V lost 2 bases and J 1 base, leaving 8 bases between the germline ends. The CDR3 is CASSLLIPNTEAFF. In DNA, the CDR3 is TGTGCCAGCAGCTTATTAATACCGAACACTGAAGCTTTCTTT.

V usage is TRBV2 and J usage is TRBJ1-2, with TRBD1 matching over 9 bases. Germline CDR1 is SNHLY and CDR2 is FYNNEI. There are 13 residues in the CDR3. V lost 7 bases to trimming and J lost 8 bases; unmatched junction nucleotides: 8. CDR3 amino acids: CASTQGTGTGYTF. For the CDR3, the DNA is TGTGCCAGCACCCAGGGGACAGGGACCGGCTACACCTTC.

The chain employs TRBV5-1 and TRBJ2-5; either TRBD1 or TRBD2 may fit D (7 bases each). This CDR3 contains 15 residues. Trimming removed 4 bases at V and 3 bases at J, with 16 bases between. Germline CDR1 is SGHRS and CDR2 is YFSETQ. CDR3 amino acids: CASSGIRGGEETQYF. DNA of the CDR3: TGCGCCAGCAGCGGCATCAGGGGGGGAGAAGAGACCCAGTACTTC.

This rearrangement joins TRBV30 to TRBJ2-3; 9 nucleotides align to TRBD2. J gave up 1 base and V 0 bases, and 8 bases lay outside the gene matches. The CDR3 is 17 amino acids. CDR1 is GTSNPN and CDR2 is SVGIG in the germline V gene (reference sequence). CDR3 nucleotides: TGTGCCTGGAGTGTAGAGATGGCGGGAGGGGGCACAGATACGCAGTATTTT. This gives the protein CAWSVEMAGGGTDTQYF.

This clone was seen once. V and J are TRBV14 and TRBJ2-7, with 8 bases aligning to TRBD1. The CDR3 covers 14 residues. Germline-derived CDR1 and CDR2 are SGHDN and FVKESK. Trimming cost V 4 bases and J 7 bases; bases outside gene matches: 9. CDR3 residues: CASSPRTGTGEQYV. DNA for the CDR3: TGTGCCAGCAGCCCACGAACGGGGACAGGAGAGCAGTACGTC.

The chain combines TRBV19 with TRBJ2-4; D perhaps matches TRBD1 (5 bases). The CDR3 is 14 residues long. V was pared by 7 bases and J by 4 bases, with 14 bases between. Germline CDR1 LNHDA, CDR2 SQIVND (reference sequence). The CDR3 here is CASMSIGAKNIQYF. The CDR3 nucleotides are TGTGCCAGTATGAGTATAGGGGCGAAAAACATTCAGTACTTC.

V is TRBV5-1 and J is TRBJ2-2, with TRBD1 identical over 10 bases. J gave up 4 bases and V 4 bases, and 13 bases lay outside the gene matches. Germline CDR1 SGHRS, CDR2 YFSETQ. The CDR3 contains 18 residues. Here the CDR3 reads CASSPLTWDRGGTGELFF. CDR3 nucleotides: TGCGCCAGCAGCCCACTAACCTGGGACAGGGGAGGCACCGGGGAGCTGTTTTTT.

This clone is deemed medium-sized (0.01 to 0.1%). J is TRBJ1-3 and V is TRBV14, with unresolved D. Germline V gene data show CDR1 as SGHDN and CDR2 as FVKESK. The CDR3 length is 20 residues. Trimming took 4 bases from V and 0 from J, leaving 25 bases between them. The CDR3 DNA sequence: TGTGCCAGCAGCCTTTACAGTCCCGGCCATCCGGCGGACTCTGGAAACACCATATATTTT. It is translated as CASSLYSPGHPADSGNTIYF.

The chain's CDR3 is CASSPSYNEQFF. The CDR3 nucleotides read TGTGCCAGCAGCCCCTCCTACAATGAGCAGTTCTTC. The V call is TRBV7-8, the J call TRBJ2-1; no definite D call. CDR3 length: 12 amino acids. The germline V gene encodes CDR1 SGHVS and CDR2 FQNEAQ. The V end lost 5 bases, the J end lost 0 bases, and 2 bases lay between the germline ends.

The CDR3 nucleotides read TGTGCCAGCAGCAACTATGAAGAGACCCAGTACTTC. It codes for CASSNYEETQYF. This rearrangement joins TRBV7-9 to TRBJ2-5; D is ambiguous. The V end was cut by 5 bases, the J end by 3 bases, with 7 bases between. Germline CDR1 SEHNR, CDR2 FQNEAQ (reference sequence). The CDR3 contains 12 residues.

The chain combines TRBV4-2 with TRBJ1-4; 9 bases fit TRBD1. The trim removed 1 base at V and 8 bases at J, leaving 5 bases unmatched. The CDR3 covers 15 residues. CDR1 and CDR2 from the germline V gene are LGHNA and YNFKEQ. The CDR3 DNA sequence: TGTGCCAGCAGCCAAGGAGGGACAGGGATCGAAAAACTGTTTTTT. Translated: CASSQGGTGIEKLFF.

This chain joins TRBV11-1 and TRBJ2-1; D gene uncertain. V was trimmed by 1 base and J by 7 bases, leaving 14 bases between them. Germline CDR1 reads SGHAT; CDR2 reads FQDESV (reference sequence). The CDR3 has 15 amino acids. The chain's CDR3 is CASSLEIGQNNEQFF. In nucleotides, the CDR3 is TGTGCCAGCAGCTTAGAAATTGGGCAGAATAATGAGCAGTTCTTC.

CDR3 in DNA: TGTGCCAGCAGCGTTACAGGCGGACCGACTGAAGCTTTCTTT. Protein: CASSVTGGPTEAFF. The gene calls are TRBV9 and TRBJ1-1, with D possibly TRBD1 on 5 matching bases. Deletions cut 2 bases from V and 5 bases from J, with 13 bases between. CDR3 size: 14 residues. Germline V lookup: CDR1 SGDLS, CDR2 YYNGEE. Supplemented by reference TRBV9 and TRBJ1-1, the full variable domain reads DSGVTQTPKHLITATGQRVTLRCSPRSGDLSVYWYQQSLDQGLQFLIQYYNGEERAKGNILERFSAQQFPDLHSELNLSSLELGDSALYFCASSVTGGPTEAFFGQGTRLTVV.

The chain has TRBV19 and TRBJ1-2; maybe TRBD1 (5 bases). V dropped 6 bases and J dropped 1 base, with 15 bases sitting between them. This CDR3 comprises 15 residues. CDR1 and CDR2 (germline): LNHDA, SQIVND (reference sequence). CDR3 sequence reads: CASSPPGQINYGYTF. In DNA form, the CDR3 reads TGTGCCAGTAGCCCCCCGGGGCAGATTAACTATGGCTACACCTTC.

V is TRBV19 and J is TRBJ2-5, with D hard to call. The V end was cut by 8 bases, the J end by 1 base, with 11 bases between. The CDR3 extends over 13 amino acids. Germline V gene data show CDR1 as LNHDA and CDR2 as SQIVND (reference sequence). The CDR3 nucleotides are TGTGCCAGTTGTAAGTGGGGCCAAGAGACCCAGTACTTC. Translating gives CASCKWGQETQYF.

The chain has TRBV7-8 and TRBJ1-4; TRBD1 is a possible D gene (6 bases). With 1 base removed from V and 8 bases from J, the gap between germline ends came to 14 bases. The germline gives CDR1 SGHVS, CDR2 FQNEAQ. The CDR3 consists of 15 residues. CDR3 in DNA: TGTGCCAGCAGCTTAGGAGCAGGGGATGAAGAAAAACTGTTTTTT. Protein: CASSLGAGDEEKLFF. Combining the CDR3 with reference TRBV7-8 and TRBJ1-4 gives the whole variable domain GAGVSQSPRYKVAKRGQDVALRCDPISGHVSLFWYQQALGQGPEFLTYFQNEAQLDKSGLPSDRFFAERPEGSVSTLKIQRTQQEDSAVYLCASSLGAGDEEKLFFGSGTQLSVL.

This chain links TRBV7-9 with TRBJ1-4; D is perhaps TRBD1 (6 bases). Germline values: CDR1 SEHNR, CDR2 FQNEAQ (reference sequence). V was cut by 5 bases and J by 0 bases, with 16 bases left in between. The CDR3 has 17 amino acids. The CDR3 protein is CASSQQGTPATNEKLFF. The DNA for the CDR3 is TGTGCCAGCAGCCAGCAGGGGACCCCTGCAACTAATGAAAAACTGTTTTTT.

This rearrangement joins TRBV27 to TRBJ2-1; D not certain. The CDR3 is 11 amino acids. Germline values: CDR1 MNHEY, CDR2 SMNVEV (reference sequence). Deletions cut 6 bases from V and 6 bases from J, with 6 bases between. The CDR3 DNA is TGTGCCAGCAGCAAAGTCAATGAGCAGTTCTTC. Translation gives CASSKVNEQFF.

This rearrangement joins TRBV6-5 to TRBJ2-1; D perhaps matches TRBD1 (5 bases). The CDR3 is 15 residues long. The germline V and J ends were trimmed by 3 bases and 6 bases, with 15 bases remaining between them. The germline V gene encodes CDR1 MNHEY and CDR2 SVGAGI. CDR3: CASSYSRQGRNEQFF. The CDR3 DNA follows: TGTGCCAGCAGTTATTCCCGGCAGGGTCGCAATGAGCAGTTCTTC.

The rearrangement joins TRBV2 to TRBJ1-5, with TRBD1 as a possible D gene (6 bases). CDR3 size: 15 residues. With 8 bases removed from V and 3 bases from J, the gap between germline ends came to 17 bases. CDR1 and CDR2 (germline): SNHLY, FYNNEI. The CDR3 reads CASVGETGINQPQHF. The CDR3 nucleotides read TGTGCCAGCGTTGGGGAGACAGGCATCAATCAGCCCCAGCATTTT.

This chain connects TRBV5-1 to TRBJ2-6, with D maybe TRBD1 (5 bases). Germline assignment: CDR1 SGHRS and CDR2 YFSETQ. This CDR3 has 14 residues. V was cut by 7 bases and J by 4 bases, with 12 bases left in between. The CDR3 region has the DNA TGCGCCAGCTCTCGACAGACCGGGGCCAACGTCCTGACTTTC. It is translated as CASSRQTGANVLTF. Using reference TRBV5-1 and TRBJ2-6 for the parts outside the CDR3, the full variable domain is KAGVTQTPRYLIKTRGQQVTLSCSPISGHRSVSWYQQTPGQGLQFLFEYFSETQRNKGNFPGRFSGRQFSNSRSEMNVSTLELGDSALYLCASSRQTGANVLTFGAGSRLTVL.

The J gene is TRBJ2-1, the V gene TRBV2, with 10 bases matching TRBD2. From germline, CDR1 is SNHLY and CDR2 FYNNEI. This CDR3 contains 18 residues. With 5 bases clipped from V and 6 bases from J, the junction kept 16 bases outside the gene matches. The CDR3 here is CASSRVGLAGVGGNEQFF. CDR3 in DNA: TGTGCCAGCAGTCGGGTGGGGCTAGCGGGAGTCGGGGGCAATGAGCAGTTCTTC.

The V gene is TRBV5-6, the J gene TRBJ1-6, with TRBD1 matching over 8 bases. Germline V CDR1 and CDR2: SGHDT, YYEEEE. Germline trimming cut 4 bases from V and 10 bases from J; bases unmatched to any gene: 4. This CDR3 region has 13 residues. The CDR3 DNA is TGTGCCAGCAGCGGAACAGGGGGATCACCCCTCCACTTT. Translated: CASSGTGGSPLHF. Full variable domain (rest looked up from reference TRBV5-6 and TRBJ1-6): DAGVTQSPTHLIKTRGQQVTLRCSPKSGHDTVSWYQQALGQGPQFIFQYYEEEERQRGNFPDRFSGHQFPNYSSELNVNALLLGDSALYLCASSGTGGSPLHFGNGTRLTVT.

The rearrangement uses TRBV9 and TRBJ1-4; D unresolved. Germline CDR1 reads SGDLS; CDR2 reads YYNGEE. The CDR3 runs to 14 residues. Trimming removed 4 bases at V and 5 bases at J, with 12 bases between. The CDR3 DNA is TGTGCCAGCAGCCCTCGGAGAGAAAATGAAAAACTGTTTTTT. It specifies CASSPRRENEKLFF.

CDR3 coding DNA: TGTGCTAGTGGTTTGGGCAGGGGTTGGGCCACTGAAGCTTTCTTT. Amino acids: CASGLGRGWATEAFF. The rearrangement joins TRBV12-5 to TRBJ1-1; D might be TRBD1 (6 bases). With 1 base removed from V and 4 bases from J, the gap between germline ends came to 13 bases. Germline CDR1 is LGHNT and CDR2 is FRNRAP. The CDR3 length is 15 residues.

CDR3 nucleotide sequence: TGTGCCAGCAGTGGCCGGGGCACCTACGAGCAGTACGTC. This translates into CASSGRGTYEQYV. The V call is TRBV25-1, the J call TRBJ2-7, with D perhaps matching TRBD1 or TRBD2 (5 bases each). In germline, CDR1 is MGHDK, CDR2 SYGVNS. The CDR3 spans 13 residues. Trimming cost V 4 bases and J 2 bases, with 9 bases left between them.

The table lists this clone with a count of one. J is TRBJ2-5 and V is TRBV18; D may be TRBD2 (6 bases). Trimming shortened V by 3 bases and J by 2 bases, and 16 bases separated the two germline ends. CDR1 is KGHSH and CDR2 is LQKENI in the germline V gene. CDR3 size: 16 residues. This CDR3 is CASSPLTRTLQETQYF. DNA of the CDR3: TGTGCCAGCTCACCCCTGACTAGGACTTTACAAGAGACCCAGTACTTC.

The chain joins TRBV5-1 to TRBJ1-6, with a weak D call TRBD1 (5 bases). The germline V gene has CDR1 SGHRS and CDR2 YFSETQ. The V gene lost 4 bases and the J gene lost 8 bases, with 16 bases spanning the gap. This CDR3 contains 15 residues. This CDR3 reads CASSTGVGVDSPLHF. The CDR3 bases are TGCGCCAGCAGCACTGGCGTGGGGGTCGATTCACCCCTCCACTTT.

V and J are TRBV3-1 (or the pseudogene TRBV3-2) and TRBJ2-1; D gene unclear. The germline V and J ends were trimmed by 0 bases and 0 bases, with 15 bases remaining between them. In germline, CDR1 is LGHDT, CDR2 YNNKEL (reference sequence). This CDR3 spans 18 amino acids. The CDR3 region has the DNA TGTGCCAGCAGCCAAGATCTGCACCACTGGAGCTCCTACAATGAGCAGTTCTTC. Its translation is CASSQDLHHWSSYNEQFF.

The chain is built from TRBV27 and TRBJ1-1; 8 bases map to TRBD1. After removal of 6 bases from V and 4 bases from J, the junction contained 4 bases not matched to a gene. Germline V lookup: CDR1 MNHEY, CDR2 SMNVEV (reference sequence). The CDR3 totals 13 residues. This CDR3 reads CASRPTGGTEAFF. For the CDR3, the DNA is TGTGCCAGCAGGCCTACAGGGGGCACTGAAGCTTTCTTT.

This chain connects TRBV19 to TRBJ2-2, with 7 bases aligning to TRBD1. CDR1 and CDR2 from the germline V gene are LNHDA and SQIVND (reference sequence). V trimming: 9 bases; J trimming: 4 bases; junction bases outside the gene matches: 8. CDR3 length: 14 amino acids. CDR3: CASLGRGITGELFF. The DNA for the CDR3 is TGTGCCAGCTTGGGCAGGGGGATCACCGGGGAGCTGTTTTTT.